These 20 T cell receptor beta chains were all obtained from the same sample, sequenced in a study of response to subunit inactivated influenza vaccine. TCRdb used MiXCR to reprocess the RT-PCR reads, holding one entry per CDR3 protein. The table lists roughly 700,000 distinct CDR3 sequences, about 15% of them singletons. The material sequenced was PBMCs from blood, taken roughly 2 weeks before vaccination. These receptors all come from a man between 50 and 59 years old who received an inactivated influenza vaccine.

In nucleotides, the CDR3 is TGTGCCAGCAGTGCCCGGCCTTTGGGTTACAATGAGCAGTTCTTC. Protein sequence: CASSARPLGYNEQFF. This chain uses TRBV2 with TRBJ2-1; D call uncertain. The CDR3 extends over 15 amino acids. The V end lost 4 bases, the J end lost 4 bases, and 14 bases lay between the germline ends. Germline V gene data show CDR1 as SNHLY and CDR2 as FYNNEI.

This clonotype was seen only a few times. The chain carries TRBV20-1 and TRBJ2-7, with D unclear. CDR1 is DFQATT and CDR2 is SNEGSKA in the germline V gene (reference sequence). The CDR3 extends over 13 amino acids. Trimming took 4 bases from V and 5 from J, leaving 15 bases between them. CDR3 nucleotide sequence: TGCAGTGCTACCCCCCAAGGACGGGACGAGCAGTACTTC. This codes for CSATPQGRDEQYF.

This clonotype was observed at least ten times. DNA for the CDR3: TGTGCCAGCAGCTCCAGGGCCAACGTCCTGACTTTC. Protein sequence: CASSSRANVLTF. The V and J genes are TRBV12-3 or TRBV12-4 and TRBJ2-6; D not certain. V lost 6 bases and J 5 bases, leaving 5 bases between the germline ends. The CDR3 spans 12 residues.

This chain's CDR3 is CASSGKSNTEAFF. The CDR3 DNA reads TGCGCCAGCTCTGGCAAGTCGAACACTGAAGCTTTCTTT. The V and J genes are TRBV10-2 and TRBJ1-1; no firm D call. There are 13 residues in the CDR3. Germline V gene sequence: CDR1 WSHSY, CDR2 SAAADI. Between the trimmed V and J ends, which lost 8 bases and 1 base, there was a span of 11 bases.

The chain is built from TRBV11-1 and TRBJ2-1, with TRBD2 identical over 10 bases. The germline V gene encodes CDR1 SGHAT and CDR2 FQDESV (reference sequence). The CDR3 loop spans 15 amino acids. Losses at the gene ends were 5 bases for V and 5 bases for J; bases not matched to a gene: 6. This chain's CDR3 is CASSPELAGNNEQFF. DNA of the CDR3: TGTGCCAGCAGCCCGGAACTAGCGGGAAACAATGAGCAGTTCTTC.

The CDR3 coding sequence is TGTGCCAGCAGTCAGGACAGGGGGAGGCCCCAGCATTTT. The encoded protein is CASSQDRGRPQHF. The chain combines TRBV7-2 with TRBJ1-5, with 10 bases that match TRBD1. From germline, CDR1 is SGHTA and CDR2 FQGNSA. V was clipped by 6 bases and J by 9 bases; unmatched bases: 5. CDR3 length equals 13 residues.

This clonotype was seen only a few times. The chain carries TRBV18 and TRBJ2-1; 16 bases line up with TRBD2. V lost 5 bases, J lost 7 bases, and 11 bases stayed unmatched. The V gene's germline CDR1 is KGHSH and CDR2 LQKENI. The CDR3 spans 18 residues. For the CDR3, the DNA is TGTGCCAGCTCAACCCGACAGGGACTAGCGGGAGGGCCTAATGAGCAGTTCTTC. Protein: CASSTRQGLAGGPNEQFF.

This clonotype was picked up many times. The chain uses TRBV12-3 or TRBV12-4 and TRBJ2-3; D remains unclear. The CDR3 consists of 13 residues. V was pared by 2 bases and J by 6 bases, with 9 bases between. CDR3 residues: CASSLPPKDTQYF. The CDR3 nucleotides read TGTGCCAGCAGTTTACCCCCCAAGGATACGCAGTATTTT.

This chain links TRBV5-1 with TRBJ2-5; D is possibly TRBD1 (5 bases). V dropped 4 bases and J dropped 5 bases, with 18 bases sitting between them. The length of the CDR3 is 15 residues. Germline CDR1 reads SGHRS; CDR2 reads YFSETQ. Written as DNA, the CDR3 is TGCGCCAGCAGCCCTAATGCGTGGGGCAGGGAGACCCAGTACTTC. Translating gives CASSPNAWGRETQYF. The entire variable domain, with the rest obtained from reference TRBV5-1 and TRBJ2-5, is as follows: KAGVTQTPRYLIKTRGQQVTLSCSPISGHRSVSWYQQTPGQGLQFLFEYFSETQRNKGNFPGRFSGRQFSNSRSEMNVSTLELGDSALYLCASSPNAWGRETQYFGPGTRLLVL.

This sequence joins TRBV3-1 and TRBJ2-7; no reliable D call. The CDR3 has 16 residues. The germline gives CDR1 LGHDT, CDR2 YNNKEL (reference sequence). Trimming removed 1 base at V and 2 bases at J, with 15 bases between. CDR3 sequence: CASSQGNSFPTYEQYF. In nucleotides, the CDR3 is TGTGCCAGCAGCCAAGGAAACAGTTTCCCAACCTACGAGCAGTACTTC.

The chain couples TRBV6-6 to TRBJ2-3; perhaps TRBD2 as D (6 bases). CDR3 length equals 13 residues. The V gene's germline CDR1 is MNHNY and CDR2 SVGAGI (reference sequence). V was cut by 5 bases and J by 8 bases, with 14 bases left in between. CDR3 coding DNA: TGTGCCAGCAGTCCCGGGGGTAGCGTTACGCAGTATTTT. Translating it yields CASSPGGSVTQYF.

CDR3 sequence reads: CASSEPTGDYGYTF. In nucleotides, the CDR3 is TGTGCCAGCAGCGAGCCGACAGGGGACTATGGCTACACCTTC. This chain connects TRBV7-2 to TRBJ1-2, with 8 bases fitting TRBD1. V dropped 5 bases and J dropped 3; count of bases not matched to a gene: 5. The CDR3 consists of 14 residues. Germline V lookup: CDR1 SGHTA, CDR2 FQGNSA.

There are a few counts of this clonotype. This sequence joins TRBV5-1 and TRBJ2-5, with TRBD1 matching over 7 bases. V lost 1 base to trimming and J lost 3 bases; unmatched junction nucleotides: 6. From germline, CDR1 is SGHRS and CDR2 YFSETQ. The CDR3 runs 15 residues. This CDR3 is CASSLYRQGKETQYF. The CDR3 nucleotides are TGCGCCAGCAGCTTGTACAGACAGGGAAAAGAGACCCAGTACTTC.

The rearrangement uses TRBV11-2 and TRBJ2-7; maybe TRBD1 (7 bases). The CDR3 has 14 amino acids. Germline assignment: CDR1 SGHAT and CDR2 FQNNGV. V lost 5 bases and J lost 3, with 14 bases in between. CDR3 loop: CASSASGGNYEQYF. The CDR3 DNA reads as TGTGCCAGCAGCGCGTCAGGGGGGAACTACGAGCAGTACTTC.

This clonotype was detected ten times or more. A read error may produce the germline difference seen at one junction end. The V call is TRBV12-3 or TRBV12-4, the J call TRBJ1-2; 7 positions agree with TRBD1. This CDR3 region has 13 residues. The DNA for the CDR3 is TGTGCCAGCAGTTTCGGTGGGACAGATCGGCCCTCCTTC. This gives the protein CASSFGGTDRPSF.

V and J are TRBV10-3 and TRBJ1-6; D uncertain. The CDR3 spans 16 residues. The V and J ends lost 4 bases and 2 bases respectively, with 12 bases between them. Germline lookup yields CDR1 ENHRY and CDR2 SYGVKD. The CDR3 sequence: CAISGAESTYNSPLHF. CDR3 DNA: TGTGCCATCAGTGGGGCAGAATCCACCTATAATTCACCCCTCCACTTT.

The V and J genes are TRBV4-2 and TRBJ2-5; D gene uncertain. In germline, CDR1 is LGHNA, CDR2 YNFKEQ. With 1 base removed from V and 3 bases from J, the gap between germline ends came to 6 bases. The CDR3 sequence is 13 residues long. CDR3 in DNA: TGTGCCAGCAGCCAAGCGAGCGAAGAGACCCAGTACTTC. This translates into CASSQASEETQYF.

This clonotype was found many times. CDR3 protein: CSAMGLAFYEQYF. CDR3 in DNA: TGCAGTGCTATGGGACTAGCTTTCTACGAGCAGTACTTC. The chain combines TRBV20-1 with TRBJ2-7, with TRBD2 matching 9 bases. Germline V gene data show CDR1 as DFQATT and CDR2 as SNEGSKA (reference sequence). CDR3 length equals 13 residues. The V gene end was trimmed by 4 bases and the J gene end by 3 bases; junction bases not matched to a gene: 4.

This clonotype was observed a few times. The rearrangement joins TRBV20-1 to TRBJ2-2; D is perhaps TRBD1 or TRBD2 (5 bases each). Deletions cut 0 bases from V and 7 bases from J, with 12 bases between. This CDR3 has 14 amino acids. Germline V gene lookup returns CDR1 DFQATT and CDR2 SNEGSKA (reference sequence). In DNA, the CDR3 is TGCAGTGCTAGAGATTCAGAGGGGAACGGGGAGCTGTTTTTT. This codes for CSARDSEGNGELFF.

The rearrangement joins TRBV7-8 to TRBJ2-3, with 8 bases that match TRBD1. CDR1 and CDR2 (germline): SGHVS, FQNEAQ. V lost 5 bases and J lost 4; bases outside the gene matches: 5. The CDR3 sequence is 14 residues long. The CDR3 sequence: CASSRTGRADTQYF. The CDR3 nucleotides are TGTGCCAGCAGCCGGACAGGGCGTGCAGATACGCAGTATTTT.